These 11 T cell receptor beta chains originate from one sample sequenced in a study of T cells in Graves' hyperthyroidism and ophthalmopathy. Using RNA transcripts as the source, TCR beta CDR3 regions were amplified. Using the HTBI primer set, a first-round RT-PCR was run on the TCR CDR3. From the multiplex PCR reads, TCRdb called clonotypes with MiXCR, one entry per CDR3 protein. Of more than 650,000 distinct CDR3 sequences listed, 14% are singletons. Sequences were obtained from blood. The receptors were sampled from a woman between 18 and 29 years old with Graves' hyperthyroidism.

This chain connects TRBV20-1 to TRBJ2-7, with 11 bases aligning to TRBD2. CDR3 length: 14 amino acids. Trimming removed 6 bases from V and 3 bases from J; junction bases left unmatched: 7. Germline CDR1 DFQATT, CDR2 SNEGSKA (reference sequence). In nucleotides, the CDR3 is TGCAGTGCGTCTACTAGCGGGAGTTTCTACGAGCAGTACTTC. This gives the protein CSASTSGSFYEQYF.

This clonotype was seen more than once but under ten times. The V and J genes are TRBV29-1 and TRBJ1-1; a weak D match, TRBD1 (6 bases). Trimming cost V 7 bases and J 10 bases, with 16 bases left between them. The germline CDR1 and CDR2 sequences are SQVTM and ANQGSEA. CDR3 size: 11 residues. The DNA for the CDR3 is TGCAGCGCGGGACACCAACTTGGAGCTTTCTTT. Protein: CSAGHQLGAFF.

This clonotype was seen a few times. This sequence joins TRBV11-2 and TRBJ1-2; 7 bases line up with TRBD1. V lost 5 bases to trimming and J lost 4 bases; unmatched junction nucleotides: 7. The CDR3 loop spans 14 amino acids. Germline CDR1 SGHAT, CDR2 FQNNGV. The CDR3 DNA sequence: TGTGCCAGCAGCCCCTTGACAGGGAGCTATGGCTACACCTTC. Its translation is CASSPLTGSYGYTF.

This clonotype was counted at least ten times. This chain links TRBV7-6 with TRBJ1-5, with D possibly TRBD1 on 6 matching bases. Trimming removed 5 bases from V and 7 bases from J, with 15 bases in between. CDR1 is SGHVS and CDR2 is FNYEAQ in the germline V gene. The CDR3 length is 14 residues. Here the CDR3 DNA reads TGTGCCAGCAGCGAAGGCAGGGGCGGGCAGCCCCAGCATTTT. This gives the protein CASSEGRGGQPQHF.

This clonotype was seen ten or more times. This chain links TRBV20-1 with TRBJ1-5; the D is unclear. The CDR3 covers 14 residues. The germline gives CDR1 DFQATT, CDR2 SNEGSKA (reference sequence). Trimming left V 2 bases short and J 6 bases short, with 14 bases between. The CDR3 nucleotides are TGCAGTGCTAGAAGTACAAGGACGATTCAGCCCCAGCATTTT. This translates into CSARSTRTIQPQHF.

The chain combines TRBV6-1 with TRBJ2-3, with D possibly TRBD2 on 5 matching bases. The germline V gene encodes CDR1 MNHNS and CDR2 SASEGT. The CDR3 length is 16 residues. The ends were cut back, 6 bases at V and 4 bases at J, with 20 bases in the middle. In nucleotides, the CDR3 is TGTGCCAGCAGCGCCCGGACTTCCCAGAGAGCAGATACGCAGTATTTT. Its translation is CASSARTSQRADTQYF.

This clonotype was seen a handful of times. The CDR3: CASSQRPWAAGDQETQYF. Written as DNA, the CDR3 is TGTGCCAGCAGCCAACGCCCCTGGGCAGCGGGTGACCAAGAGACCCAGTACTTC. The chain joins TRBV3-1 to TRBJ2-5, with a tentative D call TRBD2 (6 bases). V lost 2 bases to trimming and J lost 0 bases, with 19 bases between them. CDR1 is LGHDT, CDR2 YNNKEL, per germline (reference sequence). The CDR3 loop spans 18 amino acids.

This clonotype was found a few times. The junction does not match germline at one end; this may be a read error. The chain uses TRBV7-9 and TRBJ2-7; D remains ambiguous. This CDR3 is built from 12 residues. Germline values: CDR1 SEHNR, CDR2 FQNEAQ (reference sequence). The CDR3 DNA reads TGTGCCAGCAGCTGGGGTAAAAACGAGCGGTACTTC. Translating it yields CASSWGKNERYF.

This clonotype was recorded at least ten times. The chain links TRBV11-2 to TRBJ2-7, with TRBD1 identical over 7 bases. CDR1 is SGHAT, CDR2 FQNNGV, per germline. V was pared by 3 bases and J by 4 bases, with 9 bases of the junction left unmatched. This CDR3 comprises 15 residues. CDR3 sequence: CASSFGTDLVYEQYF. For the CDR3, the DNA is TGTGCCAGCAGCTTCGGGACAGATCTCGTTTACGAGCAGTACTTC.

This clonotype was seen a handful of times. Sequence at one end of the junction differs from germline and may be a read error. The rearrangement uses TRBV2 and TRBJ2-1; D gene unclear. Germline CDR1 reads SNHLY; CDR2 reads FYNNEI. CDR3 length: 13 residues. CDR3 sequence: CASSVSADNEQSF. Here the CDR3 DNA reads TGTGCCAGCAGTGTTTCAGCTGACAATGAGCAGTCCTTC.

The gene calls are TRBV7-9 and TRBJ2-4; D gene ambiguous. This CDR3 is 15 amino acids long. Trimming pared 5 bases from V and 3 bases from J, leaving 14 bases between. Germline CDR1 is SEHNR and CDR2 is FQNEAQ (reference sequence). The CDR3: CASSNPSSGKNIQYF. The CDR3 coding sequence is TGTGCCAGCAGCAACCCGTCCAGTGGCAAAAACATTCAGTACTTC. Looking up the rest from reference TRBV7-9 and TRBJ2-4 gives the full variable domain: DTGVSQNPRHKITKRGQNVTFRCDPISEHNRLYWYRQTLGQGPEFLTYFQNEAQLEKSRLLSDRFSAERPKGSFSTLEIQRTEQGDSAMYLCASSNPSSGKNIQYFGAGTRLSVL.